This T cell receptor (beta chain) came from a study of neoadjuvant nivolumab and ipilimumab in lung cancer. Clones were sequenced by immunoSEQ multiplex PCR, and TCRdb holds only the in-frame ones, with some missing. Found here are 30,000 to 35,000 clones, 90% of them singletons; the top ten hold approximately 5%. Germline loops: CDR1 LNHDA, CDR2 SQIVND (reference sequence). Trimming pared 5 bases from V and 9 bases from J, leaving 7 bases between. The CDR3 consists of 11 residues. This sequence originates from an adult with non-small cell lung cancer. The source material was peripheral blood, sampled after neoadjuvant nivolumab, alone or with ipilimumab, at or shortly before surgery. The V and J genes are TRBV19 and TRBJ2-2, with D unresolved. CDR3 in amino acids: CASSYYWELFF. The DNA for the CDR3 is TGTGCCAGTAGTTACTATTGGGAGCTGTTTTTT.